This T cell receptor beta chain emerged from a study of cytomegalovirus exposure and HLA in healthy donors. The CDR3 length is 13 residues. Germline assignment: CDR1 SGHTA and CDR2 FQGNSA. Deletions cut 3 bases from V and 3 bases from J, with 9 bases between. The PCR used 60 Vbeta and 13 Jbeta primers. Clones were read by immunoSEQ multiplex PCR, and TCRdb kept only the in-frame ones, dropping some. The repertoire holds about 110,000 clones, with about 70% as singletons. The material sequenced was PBMCs. The TCR sequence derives from a woman aged 35 to 49 in good health and CMV-seronegative. This rearrangement joins TRBV7-2 to TRBJ2-7; tentative D call: TRBD1 (6 bases). Here the CDR3 DNA reads TGTGCCAGCAGCTTCGGACAGCGCTACGAGCAGTACTTC. Translated: CASSFGQRYEQYF.